This TCR beta chain appears in the sequencing data of a study of blood T cell repertoires in COVID-19 (TCRdb year 2020). A note on the overall study: Collaborator samples came from the United States, Italy and Spain and covered acute and convalescent phases of COVID-19. The material from the prospective study consisted of cDNA or gDNA derived from T cells, B-cell-depleted T cells, or PBMCs. Deeply sampled blood TCRbeta repertoires from subjects exposed to, actively infected with, or recovered from COVID-19 were included in the dataset. The repertoires were released in a freely available public database meant as a resource for research on the immune response to SARS-CoV-2. Samples were obtained from the ongoing ImmuneRACE study (first 160 participants) and from about 1,300 subjects provided by 6 global collaborators. Sample metadata almost always included a de-identified subject ID, COVID-19 status, age in years and sex. HLA class I and class II types, where available, came from metadata supplied by the sample provider rather than from assay-based typing. Broader findings and caveats from the paper: How much clinical and demographic metadata was included differed by source and by participant, and the metadata was provided uncurated.

V was cut back by 5 bases and J by 10 bases, leaving a gap of 9 bases between them. The germline V gene (reference sequence) supplies CDR1 MNHEY and CDR2 SMNVEV. The CDR3, cysteine through phenylalanine, is 12 amino acids long. Kept here is only the CDR3 DNA, which spans 36 bases and is read in frame from base 1. TCRbeta CDR3 regions were amplified from genomic DNA using the immunoSEQ Assay, a bias-controlled multiplex PCR. The study's processing was this. The number of nucleated cells in each sample was estimated from the amplification of reference gene primers within the assay. Sequence reads were collapsed and filtered to measure the absolute abundance of every unique TCRbeta CDR3 rearrangement. For each sample, productive Simpson clonality was calculated by taking the square root of Simpson's diversity index across productive rearrangements. TCRdb obtained this table from immuneACCESS and retained in-frame rearrangements with V and J assigned. These tables miss some clones; where compared with another copy, unresolved V genes account for less than half of the shortfall, and the remainder is unexplained. The DNA was the basis for D and trimming; V, J and clone size are from that table. A total of around 92,000 clones appear in this sample, 86% of them only once. Under 15% of the sample comes from the top ten.

Collaborating institutions collected whole blood in K2EDTA tubes following their own protocols. For TCRbeta analysis, collaborator samples were shipped as frozen whole blood, as isolated PBMCs, or as DNA extracted from either sample type. To note about this clone: This receptor's antigen is unknown. The sample holds no much larger clone one base away, and base qualities are not on file.

Sequencing input: peripheral blood. The chain couples TRBV27 to TRBJ1-6, with the D gene uncertain. This sequence originates from a woman between 55 and 75 years old in a cohort sampled during active or convalescent COVID-19. The CDR3 corresponds to CASSPPLSPLHF. The sequence in DNA is TGTGCCAGCAGTCCCCCATTGTCACCCCTCCACTTT.